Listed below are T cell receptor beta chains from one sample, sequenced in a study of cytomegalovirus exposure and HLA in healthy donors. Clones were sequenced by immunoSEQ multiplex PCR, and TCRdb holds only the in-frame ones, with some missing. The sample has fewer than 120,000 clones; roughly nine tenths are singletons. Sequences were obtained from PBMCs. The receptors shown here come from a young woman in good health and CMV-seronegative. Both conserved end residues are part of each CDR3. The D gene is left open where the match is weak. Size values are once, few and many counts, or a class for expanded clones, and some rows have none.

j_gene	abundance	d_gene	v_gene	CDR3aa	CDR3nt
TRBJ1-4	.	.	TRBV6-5	CASSLNRFEKLFF	TGTGCCAGCAGTTTAAACAGGTTTGAAAAACTGTTTTTT
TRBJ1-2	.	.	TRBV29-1	CSVGTDRYGYTF	TGCAGCGTTGGGACAGACCGCTATGGCTACACCTTC
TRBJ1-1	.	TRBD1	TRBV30	CAWSVLGRGTTEAFF	TGTGCCTGGAGTGTACTAGGCAGGGGGACAACTGAAGCTTTCTTT
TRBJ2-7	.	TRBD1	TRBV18	CASSKRQGPEQYF	TGTGCCAGCTCAAAGAGACAGGGCCCCGAGCAGTACTTC
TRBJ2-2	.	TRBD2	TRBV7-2	CASSPTAGGYTGELFF	TGTGCCAGCAGCCCCACAGCGGGAGGGTACACCGGGGAGCTGTTTTTT
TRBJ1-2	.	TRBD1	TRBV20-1	CSAKGQAYTF	TGCAGTGCTAAGGGACAGGCCTACACCTTC
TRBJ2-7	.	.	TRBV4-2	CASSQEEDRRAHYEQYF	TGTGCCAGCAGCCAAGAGGAGGACAGAAGGGCGCACTACGAGCAGTACTTC
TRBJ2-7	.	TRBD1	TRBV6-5	CASSSIPGQVTYEQYF	TGTGCCAGCAGTTCTATACCGGGACAGGTAACCTACGAGCAGTACTTC
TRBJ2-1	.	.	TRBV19	CASSIQGGYNEQFF	TGTGCCAGTAGTATACAAGGGGGCTACAATGAGCAGTTCTTC
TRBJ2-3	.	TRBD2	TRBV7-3	CASSLRLAGTDTQYF	TGTGCCAGCAGCTTAAGACTAGCGGGGACAGATACGCAGTATTTT
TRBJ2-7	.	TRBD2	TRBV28	CASSPTSGMDYEQYF	TGTGCCAGCAGCCCCACTAGCGGGATGGATTACGAGCAGTACTTC
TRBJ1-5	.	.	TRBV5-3	CARSLVCGKGQPQHF	TGTGCCAGAAGCTTGGTATGCGGGAAGGGTCAGCCCCAGCATTTT
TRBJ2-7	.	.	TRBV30	CAWTLKGQGGLWEQYF	TGTGCCTGGACCCTAAAAGGGCAGGGGGGATTGTGGGAGCAGTACTTC
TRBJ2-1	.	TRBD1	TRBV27	CASSQTGGDLSREMYEQFF	TGTGCCAGCAGTCAGACAGGGGGGGATCTCTCGCGGGAGATGTATGAGCAGTTCTTC
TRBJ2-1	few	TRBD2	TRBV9	CASSPRASGIYNEQFF	TGTGCCAGCAGCCCTAGGGCTAGCGGGATTTACAATGAGCAGTTCTTC
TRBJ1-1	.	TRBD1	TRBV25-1	CASRAGGVDTEAFF	TGTGCCAGCAGAGCAGGGGGCGTAGATACTGAAGCTTTCTTT
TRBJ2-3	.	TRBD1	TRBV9	CASSVQGGQRTDTQYF	TGTGCCAGCAGCGTCCAAGGGGGCCAAAGGACAGATACGCAGTATTTT
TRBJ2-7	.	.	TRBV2	CASSEALGGDWGEQYF	TGTGCCAGCAGTGAAGCGCTTGGCGGGGACTGGGGCGAGCAGTACTTC
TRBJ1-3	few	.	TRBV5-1	CASSLDRAGNTIYF	TGCGCCAGCAGCTTGGACAGGGCTGGAAACACCATATATTTT
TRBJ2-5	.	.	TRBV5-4	CASSFSVSGPWETQYF	TGTGCCAGCAGCTTCAGCGTCAGCGGCCCCTGGGAGACCCAGTACTTC
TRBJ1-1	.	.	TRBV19	CASTGRGRGPTEAFF	TGTGCCAGCACAGGGCGGGGGAGGGGACCCACTGAAGCTTTCTTT
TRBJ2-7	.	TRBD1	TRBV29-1	CSVEAQGVSRYEQYF	TGCAGCGTTGAAGCCCAGGGGGTTTCCAGGTACGAGCAGTACTTC
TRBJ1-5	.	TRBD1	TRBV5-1	CASSPSPDRYDQPQHF	TGCGCCAGCAGCCCCAGCCCGGACAGGTACGACCAGCCCCAGCATTTT
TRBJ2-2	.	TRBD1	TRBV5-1	CASSWGDRENTGELFF	TGCGCCAGCAGCTGGGGGGACAGGGAGAACACCGGGGAGCTGTTTTTT
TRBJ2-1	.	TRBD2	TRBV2	CARARLAGLINEQFF	TGTGCCAGAGCCCGACTAGCGGGTCTCATAAATGAGCAGTTCTTC
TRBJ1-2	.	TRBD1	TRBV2	CASSEAGAGGAGYGYTF	TGTGCCAGCAGTGAAGCGGGGGCAGGGGGCGCGGGCTATGGCTACACCTTC
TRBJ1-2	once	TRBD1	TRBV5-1	CASSPGQGLSYGYTF	TGCGCCAGCAGCCCGGGACAGGGGTTAAGCTATGGCTACACCTTC
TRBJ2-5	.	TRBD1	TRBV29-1	CSAFPGTGGFGVQETQYF	TGCAGCGCCTTCCCCGGGACAGGGGGCTTTGGGGTCCAAGAGACCCAGTACTTC